A single TCR beta chain is shown here with its context. Germline V lookup: CDR1 MDHEN, CDR2 SYDVKM. The CDR3 runs to 15 residues. V lost 1 base to trimming and J lost 2 bases, with 11 bases between them. The sample belongs to a study of blood T cell repertoires in COVID-19. About the research overall: Samples of COVID-19 (acute and convalescent) were obtained from the United States, Italy and Spain. Sources were T cells, B-cell-depleted T cells, or PBMCs; the material itself was cDNA or gDNA.

Original handling: Reference gene primer amplification gave estimated nucleated cell counts. Method: immunoSEQ multiplex PCR; TCRdb's copy keeps in-frame clones and lacks some. V and J calls and clone size are those listed in that table; D and trimming were worked out from the DNA. The sample yields more than 85,000 clones, around 83% seen once. The J gene is TRBJ1-2, the V gene TRBV28, with D maybe TRBD1 (6 bases). Sequenced input: peripheral blood. The sequence came from a woman of 80 years or more with acute or convalescent COVID-19. Here the CDR3 reads CASSLSDRPNYGYTF. In nucleotides, the CDR3 is TGTGCCAGCAGTTTATCCGACAGGCCCAACTATGGCTACACCTTC.